In this sample, the clone carrying this T cell receptor beta chain turned up many times. Its antigen remains unidentified. This sample was taken from a study of breast tumors, draining lymph nodes, adjacent tissues. General study findings and limits: Tumor and nontumor repertoires were significantly more similar in luminal-like than in basal-like breast cancer. Most tumor T cells seemingly derive from lymph node, then expand in tumor. Tumors had less TCR diversity than lymph nodes, more than nontumor tissue. The lymph node origin of tumor T cells was framed as consistent with a hypothesis, not demonstrated.

Via MiXCR, TCRdb re-called the multiplex PCR reads, giving one row per CDR3 protein. The table has some 130,000 distinct CDR3 sequences, about 20% seen once. The CDR3 is 15 residues long. Germline V gene lookup returns CDR1 MGHRA and CDR2 YSYEKL. Deletions cut 6 bases from V and 5 bases from J, with 18 bases between. Axillary draining lymph nodes of breast cancer patients supplied the node samples. The sample taken for sequencing was axillary lymph node tissue. The genes are TRBV4-1 and TRBJ2-3, with a weak D call TRBD2 (7 bases). The TCR comes from a female donor with breast cancer. Some clones in this sample may be carry-over from other donors' samples. CDR3 coding DNA: TGCGCCAGCAGTCTCTCCTTGAGGGGGGGAGATACGCAGTATTTT. Translated: CASSLSLRGGDTQYF.